Sequencing of this TCR beta chain was carried out in a study of blood T cells in healthy people across ages. In the study overall: In model experiments, template switching was able to capture about one barcoded beta molecule for every two T cells that were present. Study-level results: The study found more naive CD4+ cells and higher diversity in long-lived than aged donors.

The extraction recovered at least 6 micrograms of total RNA per sample. This clonotype was seen a handful of times. What it binds is not known. This CDR3 contains 16 residues. Trimming shortened V by 7 bases and J by 0 bases, and 21 bases separated the two germline ends. Germline V gene sequence: CDR1 SQVTM, CDR2 ANQGSEA. Sample-barcoded 5' priming and a J-beta primer mix drove a second PCR of 7 to 11 cycles. MiXCR was run by TCRdb on the 5' RACE reads, yielding one entry per CDR3 protein. The sample comprises around 800,000 distinct CDR3 sequences, under 45% of which are singletons, and roughly 19% rests with the top ten.

The chain combines TRBV29-1 with TRBJ1-2, with a weak D call TRBD1 (6 bases). Sequencing was done on a sample of blood. The origin of this receptor is a man aged 55 to 69 in good health. The CDR3: CSAAWVGAETNYGYTF. The CDR3 nucleotides are TGCAGCGCCGCCTGGGTGGGGGCAGAGACTAACTATGGCTACACCTTC. Filled out from reference TRBV29-1 and TRBJ1-2, the complete variable domain reads SAVISQKPSRDICQRGTSLTIQCQVDSQVTMMFWYRQQPGQSLTLIATANQGSEATYESGFVIDKFPISRPNLTFSTLTVSNMSPEDSSIYLCSAAWVGAETNYGYTFGSGTRLTVV.